The 12 T cell receptor beta chains reported below all come from one sample, sequenced in a study of OX40 agonist ivuxolimab in advanced cancers. Some clones are missing from TCRdb's copy, which holds only in-frame ones; the method was immunoSEQ multiplex PCR. The sample has 85,000 to 130,000 clones, approximately 90% seen once. The source material was CD4+ or CD8+ T cells sorted from blood, sampled in a trial of the OX40 agonist ivuxolimab. Receptor source: an adult with an advanced solid tumor such as melanoma, head and neck, liver or kidney cancer.

The CDR3 DNA sequence: TGCGCCAGCAGCCAAGATCGACGGGGGAACACTGAAGCTTTCTTT. Translation: CASSQDRRGNTEAFF. The chain has TRBV4-1 and TRBJ1-1; D not resolved. CDR3 length: 15 amino acids. V shed 0 bases and J shed 1 base, with 9 bases lying between them. The germline gives CDR1 MGHRA, CDR2 YSYEKL.

CDR3 bases: TGTGCCAGCAGTATCACCGGGGCGAACACTGAAGCTTTCTTT. As protein: CASSITGANTEAFF. The chain has TRBV6-1 and TRBJ1-1, with a tentative D call TRBD1 (5 bases). This CDR3 has 14 amino acids. Per germline, CDR1 MNHNS and CDR2 SASEGT. V lost 5 bases to trimming and J lost 1 base, with 11 bases between them.

J is TRBJ2-7 and V is TRBV5-1, with D unresolved. This CDR3 is built from 11 residues. V lost 5 bases, J lost 9 bases, and 12 bases lay in between. The germline gives CDR1 SGHRS, CDR2 YFSETQ. The CDR3 loop reads CASSSQWGQYF. CDR3 DNA sequence: TGCGCCAGCAGTTCCCAGTGGGGGCAGTACTTC.

The rearrangement joins TRBV10-3 to TRBJ2-7; 7 bases match TRBD2. The CDR3 sequence is 14 residues long. Trimming took 6 bases from V and 6 from J; bases not matched to a gene: 11. Per the germline V gene, CDR1 is ENHRY and CDR2 is SYGVKD. CDR3 protein: CAISDQLASGEQYF. The CDR3 nucleotides read TGTGCCATCAGCGACCAACTAGCTAGCGGCGAGCAGTACTTC.

The chain joins TRBV18 to TRBJ1-6; D not resolved. V was pared by 3 bases and J by 9 bases, with 18 bases between. This CDR3 has 16 amino acids. Per the germline V gene, CDR1 is KGHSH and CDR2 is LQKENI. CDR3 residues: CASSPSHIASGSPLHF. The CDR3 DNA follows: TGTGCCAGCTCACCGTCCCACATAGCAAGTGGTTCACCCCTCCACTTT.

The chain couples TRBV10-3 to TRBJ2-3; D is undetermined. V was trimmed by 3 bases and J by 6 bases, leaving 7 bases between them. The germline V gene has CDR1 ENHRY and CDR2 SYGVKD. This CDR3 spans 12 amino acids. This chain's CDR3 is CAISEGGDTQYF. CDR3 nucleotide sequence: TGTGCCATCAGTGAAGGTGGGGATACGCAGTATTTT.

This chain joins TRBV5-6 and TRBJ2-4; 7 positions agree with TRBD2. The CDR3 totals 17 residues. V trimming: 4 bases; J trimming: 0 bases; junction bases outside the gene matches: 10. Germline CDR1 is SGHDT and CDR2 is YYEEEE. The CDR3 region has the DNA TGTGCCAGCAGCGACTCACTGGGACTACTAGCCAAAAACATTCAGTACTTC. Protein sequence: CASSDSLGLLAKNIQYF.

The CDR3 reads CASSPTPTNTGELFF. CDR3 nucleotides: TGTGCCAGCAGTCCCACACCTACGAACACCGGGGAGCTGTTTTTT. The V and J genes are TRBV6-5 and TRBJ2-2; D is undetermined. Germline V gives CDR1 MNHEY, CDR2 SVGAGI. V dropped 5 bases and J dropped 0 bases, with 10 bases sitting between them. The CDR3 length is 15 residues.

The chain employs TRBV6-1 and TRBJ1-4; D unclear. The CDR3 covers 13 residues. Trimming removed 8 bases from V and 8 bases from J, with 15 bases in between. Germline V lookup: CDR1 MNHNS, CDR2 SASEGT. The DNA of the CDR3 is TGTGCCAGCCAGCGGGAATTTGGGGAAAAACTGTTTTTT. Amino acids: CASQREFGEKLFF.

The chain combines TRBV18 with TRBJ1-3; no definite D call. V was trimmed by 2 bases and J by 0 bases, leaving 11 bases between them. This CDR3 has 16 amino acids. CDR1 is KGHSH, CDR2 LQKENI, per germline. CDR3 nucleotide sequence: TGTGCCAGCTCACCAAGCTTCCTTGACTCTGGAAACACCATATATTTT. Its protein product is CASSPSFLDSGNTIYF.

This clone was counted once. The CDR3 DNA reads as TGCGCCAGCAGCTTGGTTAGGACGGCAATGAACACTGAAGCTTTCTTT. Amino acids: CASSLVRTAMNTEAFF. The chain couples TRBV5-1 to TRBJ1-1; D ambiguous. V dropped 0 bases and J dropped 0 bases, with 12 bases sitting between them. Germline loops: CDR1 SGHRS, CDR2 YFSETQ. This CDR3 has 16 amino acids.

J is TRBJ1-1 and V is TRBV6-5, with 7 positions matching TRBD1. J was trimmed by 3 bases and V by 0 bases; bases with no gene match: 1. Germline-derived CDR1 and CDR2 are MNHEY and SVGAGI. The CDR3 is made up of 14 amino acids. The CDR3 sequence is CASSYSQGDTEAFF. As DNA, the CDR3 is TGTGCCAGCAGTTACTCGCAGGGGGACACTGAAGCTTTCTTT.